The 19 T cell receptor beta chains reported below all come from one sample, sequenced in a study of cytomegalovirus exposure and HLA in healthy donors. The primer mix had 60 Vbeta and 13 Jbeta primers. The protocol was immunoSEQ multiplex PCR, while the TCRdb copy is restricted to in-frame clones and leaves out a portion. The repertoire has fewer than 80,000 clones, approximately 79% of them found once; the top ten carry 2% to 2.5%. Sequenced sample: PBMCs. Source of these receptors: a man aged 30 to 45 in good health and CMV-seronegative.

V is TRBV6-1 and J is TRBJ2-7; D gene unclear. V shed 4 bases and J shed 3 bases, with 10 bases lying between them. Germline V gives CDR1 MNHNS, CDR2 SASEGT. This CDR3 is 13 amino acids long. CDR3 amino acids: CASSGANFYEQYF. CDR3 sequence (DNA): TGTGCCAGCAGTGGGGCTAATTTCTACGAGCAGTACTTC.

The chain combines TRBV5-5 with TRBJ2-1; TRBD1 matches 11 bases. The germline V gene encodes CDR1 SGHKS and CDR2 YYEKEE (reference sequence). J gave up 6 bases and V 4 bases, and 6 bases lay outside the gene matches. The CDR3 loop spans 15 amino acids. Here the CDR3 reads CASSDLGTGGNEQFF. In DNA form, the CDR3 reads TGTGCCAGCAGCGACCTCGGGACAGGGGGCAATGAGCAGTTCTTC.

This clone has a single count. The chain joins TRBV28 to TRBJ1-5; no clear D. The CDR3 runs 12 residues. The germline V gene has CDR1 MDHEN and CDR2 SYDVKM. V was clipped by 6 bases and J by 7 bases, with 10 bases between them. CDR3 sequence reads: CASRTPSQPQHF. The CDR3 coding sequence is TGTGCCAGCAGGACTCCCAGCCAGCCCCAGCATTTT.

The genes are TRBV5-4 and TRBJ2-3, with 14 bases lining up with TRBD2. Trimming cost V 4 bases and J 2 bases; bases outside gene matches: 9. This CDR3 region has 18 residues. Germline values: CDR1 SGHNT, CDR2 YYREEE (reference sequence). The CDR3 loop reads CASSLPGTSGGNTDTQYF. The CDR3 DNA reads TGTGCCAGCAGCCTCCCCGGGACTAGCGGGGGCAACACAGATACGCAGTATTTT.

CDR3 residues: CASSLTGLMNTEAFF. CDR3 coding DNA: TGTGCCAGCAGCTTAACGGGACTGATGAACACTGAAGCTTTCTTT. The J gene is TRBJ1-1, the V gene TRBV7-3; a possible D gene is TRBD1 (5 bases). Germline V CDR1 and CDR2: SGHTA, FQGTGA. The CDR3 is 15 amino acids. V was cut by 0 bases and J by 0 bases, with 8 bases left in between.

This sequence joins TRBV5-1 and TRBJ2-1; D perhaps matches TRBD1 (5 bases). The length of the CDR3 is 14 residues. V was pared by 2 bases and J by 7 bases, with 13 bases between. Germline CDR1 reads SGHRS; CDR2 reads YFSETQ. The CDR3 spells CASSFGQGRNEQFF. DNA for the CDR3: TGCGCCAGCAGCTTTGGGCAGGGCCGAAATGAGCAGTTCTTC.

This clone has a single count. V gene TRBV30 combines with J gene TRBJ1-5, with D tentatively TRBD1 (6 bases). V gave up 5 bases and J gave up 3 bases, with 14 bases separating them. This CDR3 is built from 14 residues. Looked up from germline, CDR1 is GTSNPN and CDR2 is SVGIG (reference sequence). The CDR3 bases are TGTGCCTGGGGGACACTCGGCGTCAATCAGCCCCAGCATTTT. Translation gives CAWGTLGVNQPQHF. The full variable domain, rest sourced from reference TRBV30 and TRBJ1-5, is SQTIHQWPATLVQPVGSPLSLECTVEGTSNPNLYWYRQAAGRGLQLLFYSVGIGQISSEVPQNLSASRPQDRQFILSSKKLLLSDSGFYLCAWGTLGVNQPQHFGDGTRLSIL.

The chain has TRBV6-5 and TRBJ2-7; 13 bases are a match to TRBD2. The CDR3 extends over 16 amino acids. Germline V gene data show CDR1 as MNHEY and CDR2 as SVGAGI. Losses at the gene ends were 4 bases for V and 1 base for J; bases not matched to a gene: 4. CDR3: CASSSRLAGGSYEQYF. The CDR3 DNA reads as TGTGCCAGCAGTTCCAGACTAGCGGGAGGTTCCTACGAGCAGTACTTC.

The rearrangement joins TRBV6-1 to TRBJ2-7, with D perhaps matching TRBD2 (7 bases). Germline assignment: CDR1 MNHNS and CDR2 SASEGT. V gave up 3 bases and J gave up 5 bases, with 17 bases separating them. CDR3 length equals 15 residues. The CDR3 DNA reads TGTGCCAGCAGTGAGCGGGACACCCGGGGGGACGAGCAGTACTTC. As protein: CASSERDTRGDEQYF.

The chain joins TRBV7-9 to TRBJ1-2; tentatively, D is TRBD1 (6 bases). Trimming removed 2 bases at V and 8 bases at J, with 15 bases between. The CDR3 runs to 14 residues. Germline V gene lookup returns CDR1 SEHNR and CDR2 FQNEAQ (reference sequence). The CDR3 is CASSLSLSGQGYTF. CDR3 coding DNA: TGTGCCAGCAGCTTAAGCCTCTCAGGACAGGGCTACACCTTC. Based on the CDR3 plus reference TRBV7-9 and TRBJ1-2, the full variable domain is DTGVSQNPRHKITKRGQNVTFRCDPISEHNRLYWYRQTLGQGPEFLTYFQNEAQLEKSRLLSDRFSAERPKGSFSTLEIQRTEQGDSAMYLCASSLSLSGQGYTFGSGTRLTVV.

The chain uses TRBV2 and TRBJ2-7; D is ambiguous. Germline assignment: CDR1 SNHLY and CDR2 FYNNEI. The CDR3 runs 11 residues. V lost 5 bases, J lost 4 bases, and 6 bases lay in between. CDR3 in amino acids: CASSPKYEQYF. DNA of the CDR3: TGTGCCAGCAGTCCTAAGTACGAGCAGTACTTC.

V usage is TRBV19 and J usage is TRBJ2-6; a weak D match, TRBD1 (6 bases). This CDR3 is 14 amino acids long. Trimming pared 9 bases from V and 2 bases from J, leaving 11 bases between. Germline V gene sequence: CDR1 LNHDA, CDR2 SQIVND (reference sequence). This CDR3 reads CASRYRAGANVLTF. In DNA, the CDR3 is TGTGCCAGCCGATACAGGGCTGGGGCCAACGTCCTGACTTTC. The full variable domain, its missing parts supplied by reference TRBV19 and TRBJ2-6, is DGGITQSPKYLFRKEGQNVTLSCEQNLNHDAMYWYRQDPGQGLRLIYYSQIVNDFQKGDIAEGYSVSREKKESFPLTVTSAQKNPTAFYLCASRYRAGANVLTFGAGSRLTVL.

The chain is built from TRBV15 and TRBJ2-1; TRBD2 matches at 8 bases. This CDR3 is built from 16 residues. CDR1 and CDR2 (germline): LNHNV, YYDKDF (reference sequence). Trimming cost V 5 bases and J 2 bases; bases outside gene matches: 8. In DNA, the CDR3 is TGTGCCACCAGCCCGGGGGCCGGGGGGGCCTACAATGAGCAGTTCTTC. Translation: CATSPGAGGAYNEQFF.

The CDR3 coding sequence is TGTGCCAGCTCACCGGGACAGCGAGAGACCCAGTACTTC. Protein: CASSPGQRETQYF. The rearrangement joins TRBV18 to TRBJ2-5; 7 nucleotides agree with TRBD1. J lost 4 bases, V lost 3 bases, and 2 bases had no gene match. CDR3 size: 13 residues. Germline V gene sequence: CDR1 KGHSH, CDR2 LQKENI.

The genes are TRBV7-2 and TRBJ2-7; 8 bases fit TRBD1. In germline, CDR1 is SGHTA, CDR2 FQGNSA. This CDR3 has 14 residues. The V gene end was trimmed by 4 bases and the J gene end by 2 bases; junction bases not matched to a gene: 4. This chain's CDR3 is CASSSVTGAYEQYF. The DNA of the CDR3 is TGTGCCAGCAGCTCCGTGACAGGGGCCTACGAGCAGTACTTC.

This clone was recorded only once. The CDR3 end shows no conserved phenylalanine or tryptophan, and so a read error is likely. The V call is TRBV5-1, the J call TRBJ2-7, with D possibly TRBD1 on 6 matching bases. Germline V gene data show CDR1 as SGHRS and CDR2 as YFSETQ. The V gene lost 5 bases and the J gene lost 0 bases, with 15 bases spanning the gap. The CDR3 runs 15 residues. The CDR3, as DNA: TGCGCCAGCAGGAAACAGGACAGTCTCTCCTACGAGCAGTACCTC. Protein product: CASRKQDSLSYEQYL.

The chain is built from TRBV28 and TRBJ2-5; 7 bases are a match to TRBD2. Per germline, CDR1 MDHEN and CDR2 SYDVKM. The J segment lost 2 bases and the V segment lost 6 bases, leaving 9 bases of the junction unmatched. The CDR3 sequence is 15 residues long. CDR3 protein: CASRGDYSSQETQYF. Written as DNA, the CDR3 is TGTGCCAGCAGGGGGGACTATAGCAGTCAAGAGACCCAGTACTTC.

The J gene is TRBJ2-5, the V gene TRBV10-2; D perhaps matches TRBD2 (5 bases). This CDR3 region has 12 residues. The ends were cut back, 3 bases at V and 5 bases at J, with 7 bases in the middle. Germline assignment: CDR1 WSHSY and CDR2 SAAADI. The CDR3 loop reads CASSDPGETQYF. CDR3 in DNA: TGCGCCAGCAGTGATCCGGGGGAGACCCAGTACTTC.

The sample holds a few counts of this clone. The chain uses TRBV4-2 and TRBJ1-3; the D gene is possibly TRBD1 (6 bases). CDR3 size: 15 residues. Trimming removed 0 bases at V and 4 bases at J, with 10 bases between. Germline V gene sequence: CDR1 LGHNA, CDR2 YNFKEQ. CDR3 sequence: CASSQEAGVGNTIYF. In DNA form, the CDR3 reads TGTGCCAGCAGCCAAGAAGCAGGGGTCGGAAACACCATATATTTT.